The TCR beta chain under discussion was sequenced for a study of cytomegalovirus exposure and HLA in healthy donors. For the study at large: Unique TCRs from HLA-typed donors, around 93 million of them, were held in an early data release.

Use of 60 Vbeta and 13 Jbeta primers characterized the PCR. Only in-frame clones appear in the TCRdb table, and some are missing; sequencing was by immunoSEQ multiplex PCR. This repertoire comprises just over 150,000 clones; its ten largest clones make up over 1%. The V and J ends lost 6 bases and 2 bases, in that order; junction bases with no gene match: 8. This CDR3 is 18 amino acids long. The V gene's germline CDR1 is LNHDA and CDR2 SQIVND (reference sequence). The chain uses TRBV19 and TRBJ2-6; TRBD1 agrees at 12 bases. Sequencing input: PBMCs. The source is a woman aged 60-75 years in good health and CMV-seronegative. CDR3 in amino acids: CASRGRDRGLTGANVLTF. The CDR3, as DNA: TGTGCCAGTAGGGGCCGGGACAGGGGGCTAACTGGGGCCAACGTCCTGACTTTC.